This entry features one T cell receptor beta chain sequence. Which antigen it targets is not known. No base quality values were provided; no much bigger clone lies one nucleotide off. Systemically healthy Caucasian individuals from Russia, 39 in total and aged about 6 to 100 years, were included as donors. Around 9.9 milliliters of peripheral blood were collected from each donor into EDTA-treated Vacutainer tubes. Ficoll-Paque density-gradient centrifugation was used to isolate PBMCs, with at least 6.5 million per sample. Trizol reagent was used to extract total RNA from the PBMCs, yielding at least 6 micrograms per sample. Naive CD45RAhigh/CD27high T cell percentages were measured by flow cytometry on a PBMC aliquot from every donor. This entry is derived from a study of blood T cells in healthy people across ages (dated by TCRdb to between 2014 and 2016). About the full investigation: In model experiments, template switching captured about one uniquely barcoded TCR beta cDNA molecule for every two T cells. The study measured age-related changes in TCR beta repertoire diversity using deep sequencing normalized with unique cDNA molecular identifiers. For two donors (one aged 18 to 30 and one aged 80 or older), the study analyzed two additional independent replicas of 1 million unique cDNA reads from the same blood draw. Donors were grouped into four age groups: young (average 16 years), middle-aged (39), aged (about 60) and long-lived (approximately 82). To avoid experimental bias, donors of different ages were spread randomly across the sequencing lanes. What the research found in general, with its limitations: Compared with the aged group, the long-lived group had more naive CD4+ T cells, fewer expanded clones and increased TCR diversity, suggesting age selection. Observed TCR beta diversity correlated strongly with the percentage of naive T cells measured by flow cytometry. Because profiling used bulk unsorted PBMCs, naive and antigen-experienced compartments could not be compared conclusively. Observed TCR beta diversity per million T cells fell roughly linearly with age, and a significant reduction was already apparent by age around 40. Because donor CMV infection status was unknown, age-related changes in expanded clonotypes were potentially confounded. Estimates of total diversity based on one million sequenced T cells were considered lower bounds and underestimates.

The library was prepared using 5' RACE. Sequencing used an Illumina HiSeq 2500. A second roughly 6 to 12 cycle PCR used a sample-barcoded 5' primer and a J-beta primer mix. Each TCR beta cDNA molecule received a unique molecular identifier from a template-switch 5' adaptor carrying 12 random nucleotides. Each sample yielded at least 3 million CDR3-containing paired-end reads. The Mint cDNA synthesis kit, primed by a TRBC-specific oligonucleotide, was used to synthesize first-strand cDNA from all RNA. Following uracil-DNA glycosylase treatment, a first 18-cycle PCR with universal primers M1SS and BC2_uni_R was performed on all cDNA. The authors processed their data as follows. Each sample was normalized by randomly selecting 1 million high-quality reads, each carrying a distinct molecular identifier. Instead of being binned into consensus sequences, reads that shared molecular identifiers were thrown out. CDR3 identification, clonotype clustering and error correction used MiTCR with a Q25 quality threshold and the strictest error-elimination algorithm. A nonparametric unseen species model with Euler transformation was used to estimate a lower bound on total TCR beta diversity. Starting from the raw public reads, TCRdb applied fastp trimming at Q25, assembled clones with MiXCR and retained in-frame beta chains. For every CDR3 protein sequence, its rows merge into one entry that carries the most common genes and DNA. The V and J calls come from TCRdb's annotation, not from the publication. The sample includes fewer than 1,000,000 distinct CDR3 sequences, with around 45% observed a single time. The ten largest clones represent around 18% of the sample.

The germline V gene encodes CDR1 LNHDA and CDR2 SQIVND (reference sequence). Trimming leaves V shorter by 5 bases and J shorter by 4 bases, with the junction holding 9 bases beyond the gene matches. The CDR3 numbers 15 residues from cysteine through phenylalanine. The DNA shown is the 45-base CDR3, in frame from base 1. Recombination linked TRBV19 to TRBJ1-1; 8 central nucleotides agree with TRBD1. The origin of this receptor is a man aged 60 to 69 in good health. The sequencing sample was made of blood. The DNA sequence is given as TGTGCCAGTAGTCCCCGGACAGGGCTGAGCACTGAAGCTTTCTTT. Translation gives CASSPRTGLSTEAFF.